This T cell receptor beta chain derives from a study of blood T cells in healthy people across ages. Healthy Caucasian individuals from Russia aged roughly 6 to 100 were enrolled as donors. For every donor, a draw yielded around 10 milliliters of peripheral blood. The second PCR ran about 6 to 11 cycles with a sample-barcoded 5' primer and J-beta primers. MiXCR was run by TCRdb on the 5' RACE reads, yielding one entry per CDR3 protein. The profile covers some 1.5 million distinct CDR3 sequences, with roughly 28% appearing a single time and less than 9.5% taken by the ten largest. As concerns this clonotype: What it recognizes is unknown.

Broader study findings: TCR beta diversity was tightly associated with the proportion of naive T cells.

Germline CDR1 is GTSNPN and CDR2 is SVGIG (reference sequence). This CDR3 is 11 amino acids long. Trimming cost V 8 bases and J 7 bases; bases outside gene matches: 5. The V gene is TRBV30, the J gene TRBJ2-1; 7 nucleotides match TRBD2. The origin of this receptor is a woman aged 25-40 years in good health. The sequencing input was blood. Here the CDR3 reads CARGEGNEQFF. CDR3 nucleotides: TGTGCCCGGGGGGAGGGGAATGAGCAGTTCTTC.